Given below is one T cell receptor (beta chain) in context. This sample was taken from a study of blood T cell repertoires in COVID-19. Study summary: Samples of COVID-19 (acute and convalescent) were obtained from the United States, Italy and Spain.

The cohort comprised adults aged roughly 18 to 90 years residing in about two dozen US areas. Assignments of participants to cohorts depended upon their own reported clinical history. Authors' data handling: Using reference gene primer amplification, nucleated cell counts were estimated. Sequenced by immunoSEQ multiplex PCR; TCRdb stores in-frame clones only, minus some. The V and J calls and clone size are taken from that table; D and trimming were inferred from the DNA. This table holds roughly 150,000 clones, about 84% found once. The ends were cut back, 0 bases at V and 4 bases at J, with 14 bases in the middle. In germline, CDR1 is SGHRS, CDR2 YFSETQ. The CDR3 is 15 amino acids.

This TCR came from a woman in her thirties or forties with acute COVID-19. The chain is built from TRBV5-1 and TRBJ2-7; a possible D gene is TRBD2 (6 bases). The sequenced sample was PBMCs or T cells enriched from blood (not recorded which). The CDR3 DNA reads TGCGCCAGCAGCTTGGCCTCTCAGGGAGGTTACGAGCAGTACTTC. It translates to CASSLASQGGYEQYF.